This entry describes one T cell receptor (beta chain). The entry originates in a study of blood T cell repertoires in COVID-19. Looking at the study overall: Specimens from acute and convalescent COVID-19 originated in the United States, Italy and Spain.

The assay was immunoSEQ multiplex PCR, and TCRdb's table has in-frame clones only and misses some. The sample lists around 100,000 clones; more than 80% were seen once. Germline loops: CDR1 SGHVS, CDR2 FQNEAQ. Germline trimming cut 2 bases from V and 5 bases from J; bases unmatched to any gene: 7. CDR3 length: 17 amino acids. The sample was peripheral blood. This sequence joins TRBV7-8 and TRBJ1-6, with 9 positions matching TRBD1. This sequence originates from a human donor in a cohort sampled during active COVID-19. The CDR3 is CASSLTGGAPNNSPLHF. CDR3 DNA: TGTGCCAGCAGCTTAACAGGGGGCGCCCCCAATAATTCACCCCTCCACTTT.